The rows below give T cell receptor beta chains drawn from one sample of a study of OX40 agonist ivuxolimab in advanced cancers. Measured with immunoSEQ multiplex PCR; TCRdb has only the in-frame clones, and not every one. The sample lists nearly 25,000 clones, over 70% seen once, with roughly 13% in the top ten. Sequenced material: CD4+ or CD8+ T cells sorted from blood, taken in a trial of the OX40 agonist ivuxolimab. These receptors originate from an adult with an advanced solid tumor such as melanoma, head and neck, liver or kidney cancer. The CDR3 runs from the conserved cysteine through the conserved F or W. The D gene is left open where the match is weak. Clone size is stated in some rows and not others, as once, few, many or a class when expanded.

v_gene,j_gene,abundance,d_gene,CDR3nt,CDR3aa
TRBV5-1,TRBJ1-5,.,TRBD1,TGCGCCAGCAGCGCCGGCGGGGGACAGGGTTATCAGCCCCAGCATTTT,CASSAGGGQGYQPQHF
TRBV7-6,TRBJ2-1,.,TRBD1,TGTGCCAGCAGCTTCGGAACAGGGGACTACAATGAGCAGTTCTTC,CASSFGTGDYNEQFF
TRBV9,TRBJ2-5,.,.,TGTGCCAGCAGTGCAGCGGGAGAGACCCAGTACTTC,CASSAAGETQYF
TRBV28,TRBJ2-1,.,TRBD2,TGTGCCAGCAGTCCCCGCGGGACGGGGGGGCCGTACAATGAGCAGTTCTTC,CASSPRGTGGPYNEQFF
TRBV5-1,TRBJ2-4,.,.,TGCGCCAGCAGCTTTACCGGGGCCAAAAACATTCAGTACTTC,CASSFTGAKNIQYF
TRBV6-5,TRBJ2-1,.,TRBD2,TGTGCCAGCAGTTACTCGTCTAGCGGGCCCCAGTTCTTC,CASSYSSSGPQFF
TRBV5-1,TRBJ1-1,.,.,TGCGCCAGCAGCTTGGGACCTGACAGGATGAACACTGAAGCTTTCTTT,CASSLGPDRMNTEAFF
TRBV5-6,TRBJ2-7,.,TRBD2,TGTGCCAGCAGCTTGACGCAGCTTCTGGGAGGGTGGAAGCAGTACTTC,CASSLTQLLGGWKQYF
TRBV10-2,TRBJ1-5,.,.,TGCGCCAGCAGAGAATGGCAGAGCAATCAGCCCCAGCATTTT,CASREWQSNQPQHF
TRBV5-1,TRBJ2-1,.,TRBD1,TGCGCCAGCAGCCTAACCGGGACAGGGAGCAATGAGCAGTTCTTC,CASSLTGTGSNEQFF
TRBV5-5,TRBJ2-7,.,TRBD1,TGTGCCAGCAGGCTCCCGGGACAGGGAATAGAATCCTACGAGCAGTACTTC,CASRLPGQGIESYEQYF
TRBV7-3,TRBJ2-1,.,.,TGTGCCAGCAGCTCGACAGGATTCTACAATGAGCAGTTCTTC,CASSSTGFYNEQFF
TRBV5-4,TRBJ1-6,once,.,TGTGCCAGCAGCTTTTTCGCAGGGACGGCGTATAATTCACCCCTCCACTTT,CASSFFAGTAYNSPLHF